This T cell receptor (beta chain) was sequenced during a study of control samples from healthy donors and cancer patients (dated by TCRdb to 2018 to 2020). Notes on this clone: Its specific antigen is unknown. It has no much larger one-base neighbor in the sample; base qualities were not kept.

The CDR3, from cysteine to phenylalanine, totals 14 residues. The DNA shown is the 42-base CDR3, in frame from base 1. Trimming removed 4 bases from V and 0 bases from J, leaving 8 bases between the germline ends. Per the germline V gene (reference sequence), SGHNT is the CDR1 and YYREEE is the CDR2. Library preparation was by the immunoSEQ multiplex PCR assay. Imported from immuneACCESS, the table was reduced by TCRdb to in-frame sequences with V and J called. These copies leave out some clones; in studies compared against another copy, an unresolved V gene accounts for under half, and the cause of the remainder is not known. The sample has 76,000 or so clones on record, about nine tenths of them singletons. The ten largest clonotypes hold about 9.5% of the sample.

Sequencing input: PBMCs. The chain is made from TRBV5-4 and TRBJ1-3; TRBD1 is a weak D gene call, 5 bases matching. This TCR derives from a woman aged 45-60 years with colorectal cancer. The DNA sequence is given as TGTGCCAGCAGCGGCGGGACCTCTGGAAACACCATATATTTT. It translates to CASSGGTSGNTIYF.